The T cell receptor (beta chain) under discussion was sequenced for a study of immune heterogeneity within non-small cell lung tumors. In the study overall: Tumor histology was classified as squamous cell carcinoma in a handful of cases, non-squamous carcinoma in around 9 and not otherwise specified in 1.

Multiplex PCR amplified the TCR beta CDR3 region. Its first round ran for roughly 10 cycles with 32 V and 13 J primers. TCRdb passed the multiplex PCR reads through MiXCR, listing each CDR3 protein once. The table lists about 15,000 distinct CDR3 sequences, 28% of them singletons. The CDR3 runs 15 residues. V was shortened by 6 bases and J by 2 bases, with 16 bases between the two germline ends. CDR1 and CDR2 (germline): SEHNR, FQNEAQ (reference sequence). On this clonotype itself: The antigen remains undetermined. This could be a read error, since a much larger clone is one nucleotide away.

Study-level findings and limits: Recurring identical dominant CDR3 beta clonotypes were observed across tumor sites within a patient, together with site-unique high-frequency clones.

Each sample used around 600 ng of genomic DNA from bulk tumor tissue. Surgical sampling yielded several biopsies per primary tumor (spaced far apart). Enrolled patients presented with newly diagnosed, previously untreated non-small cell lung cancer and underwent curative surgery. Patients with newly diagnosed non-small cell lung cancer who underwent surgery with curative intent served as donors. This sequence originates from a man aged 35 to 55 with non-small cell lung cancer. Sequencing was done on a sample of lung tumor tissue. The chain is built from TRBV7-9 and TRBJ1-2; D uncertain. The CDR3 loop reads CASRRAVPENYGYTF. The CDR3 DNA follows: TGTGCCAGCAGACGAGCGGTGCCCGAGAACTATGGCTACACCTTC.